The clone carrying this T cell receptor (beta chain) was observed at least ten times. The data are from a study of T cells in Graves' hyperthyroidism and ophthalmopathy. Researchers amplified the TCR beta CDR3 regions from RNA transcripts. The HTBI primer set was used in a first-round RT-PCR of the TCR CDR3. TCRdb ran MiXCR on the multiplex PCR reads and lists one entry per CDR3 protein. The repertoire holds approximately 430,000 distinct CDR3 sequences, about a sixth seen once, with approximately 8% in the top ten. Looked up from germline, CDR1 is KGHSH and CDR2 is LQKENI. Deletions cut 3 bases from V and 0 bases from J, with 1 base between. The CDR3 covers 12 residues.

This rearrangement joins TRBV18 to TRBJ2-3, with D unclear. The TCR comes from a woman between 18 and 29 years old with Graves' hyperthyroidism. The sequenced material came from blood. CDR3 nucleotide sequence: TGTGCCAGCTCACCTAGCACAGATACGCAGTATTTT. Its protein product is CASSPSTDTQYF.